A selection of T cell receptor beta chains follows, all from one sample in a study of blood T cell repertoires in COVID-19. Sequenced by immunoSEQ multiplex PCR; TCRdb stores in-frame clones only, minus some. The repertoire includes approximately 300,000 clones, approximately 88% of them detected once, and about 6% sits in the top ten. Sequencing was performed on peripheral blood. These receptors were collected from a man aged 18-30 years who had recovered from COVID-19. CDR3s include the opening cysteine and the closing phenylalanine or tryptophan. The D gene is left open where the match is weak. The size of a clone is reported for some rows only, either as once, few or many, or as a class for expanded clones.

>TRBV5-1|-|-|15|TRBJ2-7
TGCGCCAGCAGCTTGGAGGGGTCAAGCTCCTACGAGCAGTACTTC
CASSLEGSSSYEQYF
>TRBV28|-|-|13|TRBJ1-2
TGTGCCAGCAGTTTGAACCTAAACTATGGCTACACCTTC
CASSLNLNYGYTF
>TRBV10-1|-|-|14|TRBJ1-2
TGCGCCAGCAGTGAGGGGCGGGTAGTGGGGGGCTACACCTTC
CASSEGRVVGGYTF
>TRBV27|-|TRBD1|15|TRBJ1-2
TGTGCCAGCTCACTCGGACAGGCCTCGGCTATCGGCTACACCTTC
CASSLGQASAIGYTF
>TRBV4-3|-|TRBD1|20|TRBJ2-1
TGCGCCAGCAGCCAAGCTTTCACAGGGGGTGGTCGAGGCACCTACAATGAGCAGTTCTTC
CASSQAFTGGGRGTYNEQFF
>TRBV4-3|-|-|13|TRBJ1-1
TGCGCCAGCAGCCTAACTGAGGGTACTGAAGCTTTCTTT
CASSLTEGTEAFF
>TRBV4-2|-|TRBD1|17|TRBJ1-4
TGTGCCAGCAGCCTCGACAGGGGGACTGACTTTAATGAAAAACTGTTTTTT
CASSLDRGTDFNEKLFF
>TRBV19|once|-|16|TRBJ2-1
TGTGCCAGTAGTATAGGGCTAGCCCCCGACTCTGATGAGCAGTTCTTC
CASSIGLAPDSDEQFF
>TRBV28|-|-|14|TRBJ2-7
TGTGCCAGCAGAAATAGCGGAAGCTCCTACGAGCAGTACTTC
CASRNSGSSYEQYF
>TRBV7-2|-|TRBD1|16|TRBJ1-4
TGTGCCAGCAGCTTAGCGGGGACAGGAGGTTATGAAAAACTGTTTTTT
CASSLAGTGGYEKLFF
>TRBV6-2/TRBV6-3|once|TRBD2|17|TRBJ2-7
TGTGCCAGCAGTTACTCCTCACTAGCGGGGGGAACCTACGAGCAGTACTTC
CASSYSSLAGGTYEQYF
>TRBV5-4|-|TRBD1|16|TRBJ2-2
TGTGCCAGCAGCGCACCAGGGGGCGCACAACCCGGGGAGCTGTTTTTT
CASSAPGGAQPGELFF
>TRBV7-2|-|TRBD2|19|TRBJ2-1
TGTGCCAGCGGCTCATCCCAAAAGTCCCGACTAGCGGGTGGTGGTGAGCAGTTCTTC
CASGSSQKSRLAGGGEQFF
>TRBV18|-|TRBD1|16|TRBJ2-7
TGTGCCAGCTCACCAGTTGAGGGGGCCCTTTCCTACGAGCAGTACTTC
CASSPVEGALSYEQYF
>TRBV5-1|once|-|15|TRBJ2-3
TGCGCCAGCAGCTCCGGCAGGGCTAGCACAGATACGCAGTATTTT
CASSSGRASTDTQYF
>TRBV6-5|-|TRBD1|12|TRBJ2-7
TGTGCCAGCAGACGGACAGGGGGCGAGCAGTACTTC
CASRRTGGEQYF
>TRBV6-2/TRBV6-3|-|-|14|TRBJ2-7
TGTGCCAGCAGTTCCCCCGGGGGGCCCTACGAGCAGTACTTC
CASSSPGGPYEQYF
>TRBV11-2|-|TRBD2|18|TRBJ2-1
TGTGCCAGCAGCTTAAGGTTGGGTCTAGCGGGAGAGGGCAATGAGCAGTTCTTC
CASSLRLGLAGEGNEQFF
>TRBV5-1|once|-|18|TRBJ2-6
TGCGCCAGCAGTTTGGCAGGGATAGGGACATCTGGGGCCAACGTCCTGACTTTC
CASSLAGIGTSGANVLTF
>TRBV13|-|TRBD2|15|TRBJ2-7
TGTGCCAGCAGCTTACGGGGGACTATTTCCTACGAGCAGTACTTC
CASSLRGTISYEQYF
>TRBV7-9|-|-|12|TRBJ2-7
TGTGCCAGCAGCTTACAGGGCTACGAGCAGTACTTC
CASSLQGYEQYF
>TRBV7-8|few|-|15|TRBJ1-2
TGTGCCAGCAGCTCTACGGACAGTACTAACTATGGCTACACCTTC
CASSSTDSTNYGYTF
>TRBV2|-|-|13|TRBJ1-5
TGTGCCAGCAGTGAAGGCAGAAATCAGCCCCAGCATTTT
CASSEGRNQPQHF
>TRBV5-4|-|TRBD2|15|TRBJ2-1
TGTGCCAGCACCTCCGGGGGACTAGGCTACAATGAGCAGTTCTTC
CASTSGGLGYNEQFF
>TRBV4-2|-|-|14|TRBJ1-1
TGTGCCAGCAGCCAAGGGGTGGGAGAAAGTGAAGCTTTCTTT
CASSQGVGESEAFF
>TRBV4-3|once|-|13|TRBJ1-1
TGCGCCAGCAGCCAAGCCGGGAACACTGAAGCTTTCTTT
CASSQAGNTEAFF
>TRBV5-1|-|-|16|TRBJ1-5
TGCGCCAGCAGCTTGGCACCACGACAGAGCAATCAGCCCCAGCATTTT
CASSLAPRQSNQPQHF
>TRBV27|-|TRBD1|15|TRBJ1-5
TGTGCCAGCAGCTCGGGGACAGGCCTCTATCAGCCCCAGCATTTT
CASSSGTGLYQPQHF
>TRBV18|-|TRBD1|14|TRBJ1-2
TGTGCCAGCTCACCGATAGGACAGGGTTATGGCTACACCTTC
CASSPIGQGYGYTF
>TRBV9|-|-|14|TRBJ1-3
TGTGCCAGCAGCGTAGGCAGCTCTGGAAACACCATATATTTT
CASSVGSSGNTIYF